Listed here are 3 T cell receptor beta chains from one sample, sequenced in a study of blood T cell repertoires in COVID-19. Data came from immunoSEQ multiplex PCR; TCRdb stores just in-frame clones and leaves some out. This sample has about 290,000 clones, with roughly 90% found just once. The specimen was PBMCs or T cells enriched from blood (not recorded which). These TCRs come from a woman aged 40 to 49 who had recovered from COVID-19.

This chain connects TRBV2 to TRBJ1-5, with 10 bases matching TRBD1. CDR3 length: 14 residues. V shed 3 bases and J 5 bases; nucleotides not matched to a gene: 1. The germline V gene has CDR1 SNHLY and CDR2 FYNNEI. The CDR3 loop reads CASSEGTGDQPQHF. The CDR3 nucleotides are TGTGCCAGCAGTGAGGGGACAGGGGATCAGCCCCAGCATTTT.

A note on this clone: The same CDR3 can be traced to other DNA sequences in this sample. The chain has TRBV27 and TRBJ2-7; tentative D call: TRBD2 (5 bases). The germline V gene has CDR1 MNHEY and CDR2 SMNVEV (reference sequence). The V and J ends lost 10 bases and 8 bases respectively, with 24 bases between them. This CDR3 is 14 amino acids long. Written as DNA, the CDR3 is TGTGCCACCGGACCCCGGGATAGGTGGTTGAAGCAGTACTTC. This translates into CATGPRDRWLKQYF.

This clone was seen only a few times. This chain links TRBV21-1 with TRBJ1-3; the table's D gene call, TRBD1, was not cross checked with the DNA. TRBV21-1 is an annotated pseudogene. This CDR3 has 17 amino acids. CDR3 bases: TGTGCCAGCAGCAAAGCGAACAGGGGGCGTCCTGGAAACACCATATATTTT. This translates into CASSKANRGRPGNTIYF.